This TCR beta chain comes out of a study of blood T cell repertoires in COVID-19. At the level of the study: Samples taken during acute and convalescent COVID-19 were collected in the United States, Italy and Spain. The analysed material was cDNA or gDNA that came from T cells, B-cell-depleted T cells, or PBMCs.

The CDR3 runs to 15 residues. Germline V gene data show CDR1 as SGHKS and CDR2 as YYEKEE (reference sequence). Trimming shortened V by 1 base and J by 8 bases, and 18 bases separated the two germline ends. The sample holds a few counts of this clone. Per the authors' pipeline: Amplification of reference gene primers provided the estimated nucleated cell counts. TCRdb's table, derived via immunoSEQ multiplex PCR, lists solely in-frame clones and lacks some. Clone size and V and J calls were adopted from that table, with D and trimming inferred from the DNA. This table holds 110,000 or so clones, approximately 81% found once.

This sequence originates from a middle-aged man with acute or convalescent COVID-19. Material: peripheral blood. The chain couples TRBV5-5 to TRBJ1-2; perhaps TRBD1 as D (6 bases). CDR3 region: CASSLNQGLGGGYTF. The CDR3 DNA is TGTGCCAGCAGCTTGAATCAGGGGTTGGGTGGAGGCTACACCTTC.